This section outlines one TCR beta chain sequence together with its context. Its antigen is unidentified. The data are from a study of T cell repertoires in cytomegalovirus infection. On the study more broadly: Indications came from public TCR beta signatures; they pointed to CMV infection and to a matching HLA type. Study-level results: Cumulative frequency (of public TCR beta family members) identified carriers of CMV plus the relevant HLA. In two of eight donors, the top clonotype was HLA-C-restricted CMV-specific.

Trimming pared 9 bases from V and 2 bases from J, leaving 15 bases between. Germline lookup yields CDR1 LNHDA and CDR2 SQIVND (reference sequence). This CDR3 comprises 14 residues. TCRdb used MiXCR to reprocess the reads, holding one entry per CDR3 protein. The data contain some 320,000 distinct CDR3 sequences, more than 8% of them singletons. The V call is TRBV19, the J call TRBJ2-3; unclear D gene. Source material: PBMCs. The source is a human donor in good health (CMV status not recorded). Some clones in this sample may be carry-over from other donors' samples. The chain's CDR3 is CASQDQEATDTQYF. CDR3 nucleotide sequence: TGTGCCAGCCAGGACCAAGAAGCCACAGATACGCAGTATTTT.